A selection of T cell receptor beta chains follows, all from one sample in a study of OX40 agonist ivuxolimab in advanced cancers. The protocol was immunoSEQ multiplex PCR, while the TCRdb copy is restricted to in-frame clones and leaves out a portion. Of tens of thousands of clones detected, nearly 95% appear once; the ten largest clones hold under 20%. This specimen consisted of CD4+ or CD8+ T cells sorted from blood, obtained in a trial of the OX40 agonist ivuxolimab. These receptors all stem from an adult with an advanced solid tumor such as melanoma, head and neck, liver or kidney cancer. Each CDR3 is given with its conserved first and last residue.

v_call	j_call	cdr3_aa
TRBV19	TRBJ1-5	CASSIGYNQPQHF
TRBV27	TRBJ2-3	CASSLATGLSDTQYF
TRBV28	TRBJ1-4	CASSLFGVNEKLFF
TRBV7-2	TRBJ2-7	CASSFPTDRGRYEQYF
TRBV9	TRBJ2-7	CASSVETGVTYEQYF
TRBV11-2	TRBJ2-7	CAAAGGPAYEQYF
TRBV28	TRBJ1-2	CASSATGENGYTF
TRBV27	TRBJ2-3	CASSLGGRADTQYF
TRBV15	TRBJ2-1	CATSRDGDSGRLDEQFF
TRBV15	TRBJ1-1	CTTSSGGLLELYF
TRBV5-1	TRBJ2-7	CASSLVVGQRDEQYF
TRBV28	TRBJ2-3	CASSLTARGTDTQYF
TRBV19	TRBJ2-7	CASSEKGTYEQYF
TRBV27	TRBJ2-7	CASSLYASGPNEQYF
TRBV19	TRBJ2-1	CASSIGGGFRRHEQFF
TRBV6-5	TRBJ2-7	CASSYGGNSYEQYF
TRBV19	TRBJ2-7	CASSISGASYEQYF
TRBV18	TRBJ2-2	CASSVSPGDGTTGELFF
TRBV10-1	TRBJ2-3	CASSAGLFSTDTQYF
TRBV10-3	TRBJ2-3	CAISPGTSGSRGPDTQYF
TRBV7-6	TRBJ2-3	CASSLLDRGRTDTQYF
TRBV28	TRBJ2-1	CASSLQLAGGLNEQFF
TRBV11-2	TRBJ2-5	CASSLWGRAQETQYF
TRBV30	TRBJ1-1	CAWSGLREADTEAFF
TRBV5-5	TRBJ1-1	CASSPPGQTNTEAFF
TRBV29-1	TRBJ1-2	CSVVGPGSGGYTF
TRBV4-1	TRBJ1-2	CASSQDSGQGASGYTF
TRBV29-1	TRBJ1-1	CSVDGTGSTEAFF
TRBV4-3	TRBJ2-7	CASSQDGGLGREQYF
TRBV28	TRBJ1-1	CASSLSPGRSMNTEAFF
TRBV7-2	TRBJ2-7	CASTPSTGHYEQYF
TRBV27	TRBJ1-1	CASSPGSSEAFF
TRBV7-9	TRBJ1-1	CASSPPRTNTEAFF
TRBV6-5	TRBJ2-7	CASSTDGGSSYEQYF
TRBV29-1	TRBJ1-4	CSTYRDEKLFF
TRBV29-1	TRBJ2-7	CSVGANYEQYF
TRBV28	TRBJ2-7	CASSLGLAGASEQYF
TRBV5-8	TRBJ2-2	CASSLAGHGELFF
TRBV7-6	TRBJ2-7	CASSRSTGTRGYEQYF
TRBV13	TRBJ2-7	CASTRGGSYEQYF
TRBV27	TRBJ2-5	CASSLMGLYSVQETQYF
TRBV10-2	TRBJ2-1	CASSLSGRSDEQFF
TRBV25-1	TRBJ2-3	CASSESLAGGLPTDTQYF
TRBV28	TRBJ1-2	CASSLRPQANYGYTF
TRBV5-4	TRBJ2-3	CASSFRGRDTDTQYF
TRBV15	TRBJ1-2	CATSVGLGPYGYTF
TRBV13	TRBJ2-3	CASSSGLAVGATDTQYF